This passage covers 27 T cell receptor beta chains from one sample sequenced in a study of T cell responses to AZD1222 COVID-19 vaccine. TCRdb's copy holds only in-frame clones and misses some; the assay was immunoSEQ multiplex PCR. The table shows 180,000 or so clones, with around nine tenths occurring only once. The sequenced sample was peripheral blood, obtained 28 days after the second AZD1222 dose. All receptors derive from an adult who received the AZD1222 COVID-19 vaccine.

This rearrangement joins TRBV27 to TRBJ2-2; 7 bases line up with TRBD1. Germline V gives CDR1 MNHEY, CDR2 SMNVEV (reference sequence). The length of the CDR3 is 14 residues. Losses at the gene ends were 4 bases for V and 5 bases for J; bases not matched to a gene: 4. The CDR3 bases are TGTGCCAGCAGTTCCGACAGGGTTACCGGGGAGCTGTTTTTT. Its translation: CASSSDRVTGELFF.

CDR3 region: CAIRGQPSGEQYF. The DNA for the CDR3 is TGTGCCATCAGGGGACAACCGTCTGGGGAGCAGTACTTC. V is TRBV10-3 and J is TRBJ2-7; D might be TRBD1 (6 bases). With 6 bases removed from V and 7 bases from J, the gap between germline ends came to 16 bases. The germline V gene encodes CDR1 ENHRY and CDR2 SYGVKD. CDR3 length equals 13 residues.

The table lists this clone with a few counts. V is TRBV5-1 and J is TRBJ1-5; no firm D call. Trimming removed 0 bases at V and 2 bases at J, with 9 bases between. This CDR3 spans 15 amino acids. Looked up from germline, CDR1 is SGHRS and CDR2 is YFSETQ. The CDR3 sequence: CASSLDGDGNQPQHF. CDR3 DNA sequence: TGCGCCAGCAGCTTGGATGGAGATGGCAATCAGCCCCAGCATTTT.

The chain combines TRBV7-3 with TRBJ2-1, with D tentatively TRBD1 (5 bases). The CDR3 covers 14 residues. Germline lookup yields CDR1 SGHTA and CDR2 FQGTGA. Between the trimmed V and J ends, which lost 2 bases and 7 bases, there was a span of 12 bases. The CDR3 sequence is CASSLLGRFNEQFF. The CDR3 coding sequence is TGTGCCAGCAGCTTATTGGGGCGCTTTAATGAGCAGTTCTTC.

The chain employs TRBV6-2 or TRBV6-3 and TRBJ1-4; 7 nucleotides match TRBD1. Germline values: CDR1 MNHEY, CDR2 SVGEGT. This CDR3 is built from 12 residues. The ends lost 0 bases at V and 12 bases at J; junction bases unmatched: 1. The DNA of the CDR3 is TGTGCCAGCAGTTACTCCCAGGGGGAACTGTTTTTT. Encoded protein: CASSYSQGELFF.

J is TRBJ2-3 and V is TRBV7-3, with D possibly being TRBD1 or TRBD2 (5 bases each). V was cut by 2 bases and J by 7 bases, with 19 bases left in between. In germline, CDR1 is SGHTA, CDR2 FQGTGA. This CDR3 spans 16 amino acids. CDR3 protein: CASSLGDGSLPHTQYF. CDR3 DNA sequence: TGTGCCAGCAGCTTAGGGGACGGCTCCCTCCCACATACGCAGTATTTT.

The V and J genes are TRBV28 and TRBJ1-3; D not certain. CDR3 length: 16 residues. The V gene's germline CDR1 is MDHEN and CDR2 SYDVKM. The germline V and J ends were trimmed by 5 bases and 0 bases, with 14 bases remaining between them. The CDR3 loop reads CASSAPRGISGNTIYF. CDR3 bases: TGTGCCAGCAGTGCCCCCCGCGGTATCTCTGGAAACACCATATATTTT.

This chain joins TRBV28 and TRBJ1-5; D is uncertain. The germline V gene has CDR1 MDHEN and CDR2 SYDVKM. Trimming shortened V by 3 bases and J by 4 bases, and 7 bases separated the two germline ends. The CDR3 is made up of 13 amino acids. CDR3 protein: CASSFLGNQPQHF. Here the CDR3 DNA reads TGTGCCAGCAGTTTCCTGGGGAATCAGCCCCAGCATTTT.

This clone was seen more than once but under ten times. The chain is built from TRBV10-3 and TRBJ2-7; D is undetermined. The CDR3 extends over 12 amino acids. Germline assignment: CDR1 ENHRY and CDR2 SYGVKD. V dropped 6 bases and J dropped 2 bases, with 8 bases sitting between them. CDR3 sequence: CAISPETYEQYF. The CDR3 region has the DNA TGTGCCATCAGCCCGGAAACCTACGAGCAGTACTTC.

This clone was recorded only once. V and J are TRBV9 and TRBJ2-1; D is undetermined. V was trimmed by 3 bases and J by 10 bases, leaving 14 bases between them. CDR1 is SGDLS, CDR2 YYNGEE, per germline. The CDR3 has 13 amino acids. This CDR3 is CASSGTVGAEQFF. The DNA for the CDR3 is TGTGCCAGCAGCGGTACGGTAGGCGCCGAGCAGTTCTTC.

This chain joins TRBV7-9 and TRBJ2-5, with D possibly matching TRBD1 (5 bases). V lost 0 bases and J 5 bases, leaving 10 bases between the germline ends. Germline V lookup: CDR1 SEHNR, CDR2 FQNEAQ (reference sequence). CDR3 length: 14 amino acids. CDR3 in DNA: TGTGCCAGCAGCTTAGCGGGGCTACGGGAGACCCAGTACTTC. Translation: CASSLAGLRETQYF.

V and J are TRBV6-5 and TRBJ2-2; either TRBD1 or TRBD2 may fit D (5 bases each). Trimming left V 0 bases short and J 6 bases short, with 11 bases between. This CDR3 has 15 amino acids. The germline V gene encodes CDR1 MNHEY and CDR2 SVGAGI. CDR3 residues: CASSYSGTRAGELFF. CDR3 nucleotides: TGTGCCAGCAGTTACTCGGGGACCCGCGCCGGGGAGCTGTTTTTT.

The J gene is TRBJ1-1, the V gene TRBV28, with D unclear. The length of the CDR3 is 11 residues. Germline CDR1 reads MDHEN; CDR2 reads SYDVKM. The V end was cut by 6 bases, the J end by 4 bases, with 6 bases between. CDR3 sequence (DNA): TGTGCCAGCAGGGGGATCACTGAAGCTTTCTTT. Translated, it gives CASRGITEAFF.

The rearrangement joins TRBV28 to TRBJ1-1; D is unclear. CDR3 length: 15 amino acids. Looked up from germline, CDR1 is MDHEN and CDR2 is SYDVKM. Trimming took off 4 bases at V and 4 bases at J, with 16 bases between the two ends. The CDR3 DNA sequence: TGTGCCAGCAGTTGGTACGACCCCTCGGGCACTGAAGCTTTCTTT. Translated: CASSWYDPSGTEAFF.

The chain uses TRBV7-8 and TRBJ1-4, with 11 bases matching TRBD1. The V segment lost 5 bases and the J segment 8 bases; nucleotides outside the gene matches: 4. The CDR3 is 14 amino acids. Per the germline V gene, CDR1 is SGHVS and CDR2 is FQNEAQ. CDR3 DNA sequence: TGTGCCAGCAGCGGACAGGGGGCCGGCGAAAAACTGTTTTTT. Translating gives CASSGQGAGEKLFF.

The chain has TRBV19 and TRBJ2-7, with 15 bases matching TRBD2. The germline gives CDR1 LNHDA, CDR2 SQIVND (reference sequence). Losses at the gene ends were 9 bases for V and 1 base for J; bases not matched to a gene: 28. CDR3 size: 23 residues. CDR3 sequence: CARSTGTLKRMGLAGGVSYEQYF. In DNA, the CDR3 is TGTGCCAGATCAACCGGGACCCTCAAGAGGATGGGACTAGCGGGAGGTGTATCCTACGAGCAGTACTTC.

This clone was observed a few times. The CDR3 DNA is TGTGCCAGCAGTTACTCAGGGGGGGCGCGAGAGCAGTACTTC. Protein product: CASSYSGGAREQYF. The chain combines TRBV6-2 or TRBV6-3 with TRBJ2-7; perhaps TRBD2 as D (7 bases). CDR1 and CDR2 from the germline V gene are MNHEY and SVGEGT. Between the trimmed V and J ends, which lost 0 bases and 7 bases, there was a span of 13 bases. The CDR3 totals 14 residues.

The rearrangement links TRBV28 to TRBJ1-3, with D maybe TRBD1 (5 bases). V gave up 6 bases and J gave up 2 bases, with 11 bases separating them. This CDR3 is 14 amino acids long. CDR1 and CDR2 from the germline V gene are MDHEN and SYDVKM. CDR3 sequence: CASSSGTPGNTIYF. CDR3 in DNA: TGTGCCAGCAGCTCCGGGACCCCTGGAAACACCATATATTTT.

DNA for the CDR3: TGTGCCACCAGCAGAGGGGAGGCCCTAAACACTGAAGCTTTCTTT. Amino acid sequence: CATSRGEALNTEAFF. The chain employs TRBV15 and TRBJ1-1, with unresolved D. V was pared by 1 base and J by 2 bases, with 11 bases between. Germline V gives CDR1 LNHNV, CDR2 YYDKDF (reference sequence). This CDR3 has 15 amino acids.

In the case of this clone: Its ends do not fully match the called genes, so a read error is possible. The CDR3 region has the DNA TGCGCCAGCAGCCCCCGGGACACCCCCACCCACTTC. Translating gives CASSPRDTPTHF. The chain carries TRBV5-1 and TRBJ2-7; possibly TRBD1 for D (6 bases). The CDR3 is 12 residues long. Germline CDR1 and CDR2: SGHRS and YFSETQ.

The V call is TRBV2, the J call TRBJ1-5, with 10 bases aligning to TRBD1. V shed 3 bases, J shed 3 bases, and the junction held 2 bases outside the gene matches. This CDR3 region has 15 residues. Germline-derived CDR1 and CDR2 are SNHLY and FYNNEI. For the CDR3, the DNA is TGTGCCAGCAGTGAGGACAGGGGGGACAATCAGCCCCAGCATTTT. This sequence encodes CASSEDRGDNQPQHF.

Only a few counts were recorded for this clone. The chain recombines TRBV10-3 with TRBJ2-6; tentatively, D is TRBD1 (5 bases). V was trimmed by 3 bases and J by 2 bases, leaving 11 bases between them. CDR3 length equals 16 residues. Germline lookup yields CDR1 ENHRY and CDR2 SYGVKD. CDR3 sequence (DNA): TGTGCCATCAGTGACAGGGAAGGCACTGGGGCCAACGTCCTGACTTTC. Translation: CAISDREGTGANVLTF.

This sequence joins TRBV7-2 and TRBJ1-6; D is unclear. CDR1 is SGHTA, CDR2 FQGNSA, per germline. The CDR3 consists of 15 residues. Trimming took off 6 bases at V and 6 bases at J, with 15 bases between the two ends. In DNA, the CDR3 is TGTGCCAGCAGTTTTCAGACCGGGGTTAATTCACCCCTCCACTTT. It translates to CASSFQTGVNSPLHF.

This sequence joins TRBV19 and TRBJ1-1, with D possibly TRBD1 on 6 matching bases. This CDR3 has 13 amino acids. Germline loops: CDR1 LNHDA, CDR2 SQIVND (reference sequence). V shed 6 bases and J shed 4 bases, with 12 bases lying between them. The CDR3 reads CASRNRVSTEAFF. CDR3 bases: TGTGCCAGTAGAAACAGGGTAAGCACTGAAGCTTTCTTT.

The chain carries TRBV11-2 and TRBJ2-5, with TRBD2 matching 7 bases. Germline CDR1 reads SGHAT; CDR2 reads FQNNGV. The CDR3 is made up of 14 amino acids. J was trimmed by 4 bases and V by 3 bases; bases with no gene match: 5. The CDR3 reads CASSLRSSGETQYF. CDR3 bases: TGTGCCAGCAGCTTGCGATCTAGCGGAGAGACCCAGTACTTC.

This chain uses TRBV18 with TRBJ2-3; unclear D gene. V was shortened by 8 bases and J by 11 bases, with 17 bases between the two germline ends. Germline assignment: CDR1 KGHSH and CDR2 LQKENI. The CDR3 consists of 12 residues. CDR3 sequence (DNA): TGTGCCAGCCATCGCGTGGCGGCAGGGCAGTATTTT. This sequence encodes CASHRVAAGQYF. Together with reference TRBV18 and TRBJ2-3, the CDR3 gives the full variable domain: NAGVMQNPRHLVRRRGQEARLRCSPMKGHSHVYWYRQLPEEGLKFMVYLQKENIIDESGMPKERFSAEFPKEGPSILRIQQVVRGDSAAYFCASHRVAAGQYFGPGTRLTVL.

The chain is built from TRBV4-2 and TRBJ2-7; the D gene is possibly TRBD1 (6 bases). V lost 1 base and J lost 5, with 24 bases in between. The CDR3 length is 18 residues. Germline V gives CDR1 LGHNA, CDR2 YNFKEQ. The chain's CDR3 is CASSQAGTWPSRRDEQYF. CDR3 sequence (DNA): TGTGCCAGCAGCCAAGCCGGGACATGGCCTTCCAGACGGGACGAGCAGTACTTC.